The 31 T cell receptor beta chains below come from one sample, sequenced in a study of cytomegalovirus exposure and HLA in healthy donors. PCR primers comprised 60 Vbeta and 13 Jbeta primers. The method was immunoSEQ multiplex PCR; TCRdb's version includes in-frame clones alone and lacks a portion of them. The profile covers around 130,000 clones, with around 70% appearing a single time and approximately 1.5% taken by the ten largest. The sample comprised PBMCs. All receptors derive from a man in his thirties or forties in good health and CMV-seropositive.

The gene calls are TRBV15 and TRBJ2-1; D is possibly TRBD2 (6 bases). V was trimmed by 3 bases and J by 6 bases, leaving 12 bases between them. This CDR3 region has 14 residues. In germline, CDR1 is LNHNV, CDR2 YYDKDF (reference sequence). CDR3 coding DNA: TGTGCCACCAGCAGGGGGGGTGACGGCAATGAGCAGTTCTTC. It yields the protein CATSRGGDGNEQFF.

This sequence joins TRBV27 and TRBJ1-2; 8 bases fit TRBD1. The CDR3 runs 18 residues. The trim removed 2 bases at V and 4 bases at J, leaving 15 bases unmatched. Germline assignment: CDR1 MNHEY and CDR2 SMNVEV (reference sequence). The CDR3 region has the DNA TGTGCCAGCAGTTTAATTTATGACAGGGGTTTAGTTGGCTATGGCTACACCTTC. It yields the protein CASSLIYDRGLVGYGYTF.

The chain links TRBV10-3 to TRBJ2-3, with 9 bases aligning to TRBD2. Looked up from germline, CDR1 is ENHRY and CDR2 is SYGVKD. The CDR3 spans 17 residues. V dropped 6 bases and J dropped 1; count of bases not matched to a gene: 11. The CDR3 DNA reads as TGTGCCATCAGCAGTGTAGAAAGGACTAGCGGCACAGATACGCAGTATTTT. Amino acid sequence: CAISSVERTSGTDTQYF.

The chain employs TRBV6-6 and TRBJ1-2; 7 bases match TRBD1. Per germline, CDR1 MNHNY and CDR2 SVGAGI (reference sequence). The ends lost 5 bases at V and 8 bases at J; junction bases unmatched: 11. The CDR3 has 14 residues. The CDR3 loop is CASSARQGPGGYTF. The CDR3 region has the DNA TGTGCCAGCAGTGCCCGACAGGGCCCAGGGGGCTACACCTTC.

The genes are TRBV29-1 and TRBJ1-1; D gene unclear. Per germline, CDR1 SQVTM and CDR2 ANQGSEA. The ends were cut back, 6 bases at V and 5 bases at J, with 16 bases in the middle. The CDR3 runs 13 residues. CDR3 residues: CSVARGMWTEAFF. CDR3 coding DNA: TGCAGCGTGGCCCGGGGAATGTGGACTGAAGCTTTCTTT. The variable domain in full, with the rest retrieved from reference TRBV29-1 and TRBJ1-1, is SAVISQKPSRDICQRGTSLTIQCQVDSQVTMMFWYRQQPGQSLTLIATANQGSEATYESGFVIDKFPISRPNLTFSTLTVSNMSPEDSSIYLCSVARGMWTEAFFGQGTRLTVV.

This clone was detected once. The V gene is TRBV15, the J gene TRBJ2-3; 7 nucleotides line up with TRBD2. The CDR3 contains 18 residues. The V and J ends lost 0 bases and 4 bases, in that order; junction bases with no gene match: 13. Germline CDR1 LNHNV, CDR2 YYDKDF (reference sequence). In nucleotides, the CDR3 is TGTGCCACCAGCAGAGATGTGGCTTGGGGGGGATTGGCAGATACGCAGTATTTT. This gives the protein CATSRDVAWGGLADTQYF.

The chain recombines TRBV19 with TRBJ1-5, with D possibly TRBD1 on 6 matching bases. Between the trimmed V and J ends, which lost 10 bases and 0 bases, there was a span of 13 bases. The CDR3 is 14 amino acids. Germline CDR1 is LNHDA and CDR2 is SQIVND (reference sequence). The CDR3 nucleotides read TGTGCCACTCGGACAGCTTATAGCAATCAGCCCCAGCATTTT. This encodes CATRTAYSNQPQHF.

The chain couples TRBV5-1 to TRBJ2-2; possibly TRBD2 for D (6 bases). Germline V gives CDR1 SGHRS, CDR2 YFSETQ. CDR3 size: 14 residues. V was trimmed by 4 bases and J by 4 bases, leaving 11 bases between them. The CDR3 reads CASSAGLSTGELFF. The CDR3 nucleotides are TGCGCCAGCAGCGCGGGACTTTCCACCGGGGAGCTGTTTTTT. The variable domain in full, completed from reference TRBV5-1 and TRBJ2-2, reads KAGVTQTPRYLIKTRGQQVTLSCSPISGHRSVSWYQQTPGQGLQFLFEYFSETQRNKGNFPGRFSGRQFSNSRSEMNVSTLELGDSALYLCASSAGLSTGELFFGEGSRLTVL.

The sample holds a few counts of this clone. The chain joins TRBV27 to TRBJ2-1; TRBD2 agrees at 7 bases. The CDR3 runs 17 residues. CDR1 is MNHEY and CDR2 is SMNVEV in the germline V gene (reference sequence). The V and J ends lost 3 bases and 10 bases, in that order; junction bases with no gene match: 18. The DNA of the CDR3 is TGTGCCAGCAGTTTGGGGGGTAGCGGGTTAGGGTACGGAGAGCAGTTCTTC. It codes for CASSLGGSGLGYGEQFF.

The rearrangement joins TRBV2 to TRBJ2-7; 9 positions match TRBD1. V lost 7 bases, J lost 1 base, and 17 bases stayed unmatched. This CDR3 spans 18 amino acids. CDR1 is SNHLY and CDR2 is FYNNEI in the germline V gene. CDR3 DNA sequence: TGTGCCAGCATGCGGAGACAGGGGGTGCTCTCCATTTCCTACGAGCAGTACTTC. Translated: CASMRRQGVLSISYEQYF.

The CDR3 DNA reads TGTGCCAGCCGCGGGGCGGGAGACGTCTCCTACGAGCAGTACTTC. As protein: CASRGAGDVSYEQYF. V is TRBV6-6 and J is TRBJ2-7; 7 bases agree with TRBD2. The V and J ends lost 8 bases and 0 bases, in that order; junction bases with no gene match: 10. The CDR3 runs to 15 residues. Germline V gene sequence: CDR1 MNHNY, CDR2 SVGAGI (reference sequence).

The table lists this clone with a few counts. The chain uses TRBV4-2 and TRBJ2-7; 9 bases align to TRBD2. In germline, CDR1 is LGHNA, CDR2 YNFKEQ. V was clipped by 2 bases and J by 1 base; unmatched bases: 6. The length of the CDR3 is 16 residues. The CDR3 DNA reads as TGTGCCAGCAGCCAAAGGGCGGGAGGGCTGTCCTACGAGCAGTACTTC. Amino acids: CASSQRAGGLSYEQYF.

The chain joins TRBV7-9 to TRBJ2-7, with 11 bases lining up with TRBD2. The CDR3 totals 19 residues. Germline V gives CDR1 SEHNR, CDR2 FQNEAQ (reference sequence). Trimming removed 2 bases from V and 3 bases from J; junction bases left unmatched: 15. As DNA, the CDR3 is TGTGCCAGCAGCTTATCTCTTTTAGGCGGGACTAGCGGCCGCTACGAGCAGTACTTC. Translated, it gives CASSLSLLGGTSGRYEQYF.

V usage is TRBV29-1 and J usage is TRBJ1-1, with unresolved D. The V gene lost 6 bases and the J gene lost 2 bases, with 10 bases spanning the gap. The V gene's germline CDR1 is SQVTM and CDR2 ANQGSEA. This CDR3 region has 12 residues. Here the CDR3 DNA reads TGCAGCGTAGAGGCCGATAACACTGAAGCTTTCTTT. Translating gives CSVEADNTEAFF.

CDR3 in amino acids: CSVDEYNEQFF. The CDR3 DNA follows: TGCAGCGTTGACGAGTACAATGAGCAGTTCTTC. The genes are TRBV29-1 and TRBJ2-1; D uncertain. Trimming took off 3 bases at V and 4 bases at J, with 4 bases between the two ends. CDR3 length: 11 residues. Per the germline V gene, CDR1 is SQVTM and CDR2 is ANQGSEA.

The chain uses TRBV4-3 and TRBJ1-2, with TRBD1 identical over 8 bases. The CDR3 length is 14 residues. Germline CDR1 and CDR2: LGHNA and YSLEER. After removal of 3 bases from V and 6 bases from J, the junction contained 6 bases not matched to a gene. The CDR3 DNA reads TGCGCCAGCAGCCAGGGACAGGTGGGAGATGGCTACACCTTC. It specifies CASSQGQVGDGYTF.

This clone has only one observation. This rearrangement joins TRBV5-1 to TRBJ2-2; D is ambiguous. CDR1 is SGHRS and CDR2 is YFSETQ in the germline V gene. There are 13 residues in the CDR3. Between the trimmed V and J ends, which lost 0 bases and 4 bases, there was a span of 4 bases. The CDR3 protein is CASSLAGTGELFF. The CDR3 DNA reads as TGCGCCAGCAGCTTGGCCGGCACCGGGGAGCTGTTTTTT.

The gene calls are TRBV30 and TRBJ2-5; unclear D gene. The J call may be faulty, since TRBJ2-7 better matches the DNA end. Germline CDR1 GTSNPN, CDR2 SVGIG (reference sequence). CDR3 length: 11 amino acids. The CDR3 reads CAWSVPREQYF. The CDR3 DNA reads as TGTGCCTGGAGTGTACCCCGCGAGCAGTACTTC.

The table lists this clone with a few counts. The V call is TRBV2, the J call TRBJ2-7; no clear D gene. V lost 10 bases to trimming and J lost 6 bases, with 19 bases between them. CDR1 is SNHLY and CDR2 is FYNNEI in the germline V gene. CDR3 length: 13 residues. The CDR3 here is CATRPQVSTEQYF. CDR3 nucleotide sequence: TGTGCCACCAGACCCCAGGTGTCTACCGAGCAGTACTTC.

This clone came up a few times. This rearrangement joins TRBV7-3 to TRBJ2-3; the match to TRBD2 covers 7 bases. Germline lookup yields CDR1 SGHTA and CDR2 FQGTGA. The J segment lost 4 bases and the V segment lost 1 base, leaving 2 bases of the junction unmatched. CDR3 length equals 14 residues. CDR3 protein: CASSLRGGADTQYF. For the CDR3, the DNA is TGTGCCAGCAGCTTAAGGGGGGGGGCAGATACGCAGTATTTT. Variable domain in full (rest from reference TRBV7-3 and TRBJ2-3): GAGVSQTPSNKVTEKGKYVELRCDPISGHTALYWYRQSLGQGPEFLIYFQGTGAADDSGLPNDRFFAVRPEGSVSTLKIQRTERGDSAVYLCASSLRGGADTQYFGPGTRLTVL.

This chain's CDR3 is CASSPRQFGNQFF. CDR3 bases: TGTGCCAGCAGTCCCCGACAGTTTGGAAACCAGTTCTTC. V and J are TRBV28 and TRBJ2-1, with a weak D call TRBD1 (5 bases). Germline assignment: CDR1 MDHEN and CDR2 SYDVKM. This CDR3 is built from 13 residues. Trimming took off 5 bases at V and 13 bases at J, with 18 bases between the two ends. Full variable domain (remainder filled in from reference TRBV28 and TRBJ2-1): DVKVTQSSRYLVKRTGEKVFLECVQDMDHENMFWYRQDPGLGLRLIYFSYDVKMKEKGDIPEGYSVSREKKERFSLILESASTNQTSMYLCASSPRQFGNQFFGPGTRLTVL.

The chain carries TRBV5-4 and TRBJ1-3, with D hard to call. V lost 0 bases to trimming and J lost 1 base, with 11 bases between them. The germline V gene has CDR1 SGHNT and CDR2 YYREEE (reference sequence). This CDR3 contains 16 residues. CDR3 in DNA: TGTGCCAGCAGCTTGGGGAGTCGGAGATCTGGAAACACCATATATTTT. It translates to CASSLGSRRSGNTIYF.

This clone showed up just a few times. The chain uses TRBV4-2 and TRBJ2-3, with 11 bases lining up with TRBD2. CDR1 and CDR2 from the germline V gene are LGHNA and YNFKEQ. This CDR3 comprises 18 residues. V shed 1 base, J shed 3 bases, and the junction held 9 bases outside the gene matches. The DNA of the CDR3 is TGTGCCAGCAGCCAAGGGAGTTCACTAGCGGGAGAAACAGATACGCAGTATTTT. It translates to CASSQGSSLAGETDTQYF.

The rearrangement links TRBV2 to TRBJ2-1; 7 nucleotides line up with TRBD2. The CDR3 is 17 amino acids. With V trimmed by 5 bases and J by 5 bases, 15 bases remained unmatched. The germline V gene encodes CDR1 SNHLY and CDR2 FYNNEI. CDR3 amino acids: CASSRGLGASGNNEQFF. For the CDR3, the DNA is TGTGCCAGCAGTCGTGGTCTCGGGGCTAGCGGTAACAATGAGCAGTTCTTC. The complete variable domain, with remaining parts taken from reference TRBV2 and TRBJ2-1, reads EPEVTQTPSHQVTQMGQEVILRCVPISNHLYFYWYRQILGQKVEFLVSFYNNEISEKSEIFDDQFSVERPDGSNFTLKIRSTKLEDSAMYFCASSRGLGASGNNEQFFGPGTRLTVL.

A few counts support this clone. This chain connects TRBV6-8 to TRBJ2-4, with D tentatively TRBD2 (5 bases). The V and J ends lost 4 bases and 2 bases respectively, with 12 bases between them. Germline-derived CDR1 and CDR2 are MNHGY and SAAAGT. The CDR3 contains 15 residues. Written as DNA, the CDR3 is TGTGCCAGCAGTTGGGAGTTGATTTCCAAAAACATTCAGTACTTC. The encoded protein is CASSWELISKNIQYF.

Only a few counts were recorded for this clone. This chain links TRBV7-2 with TRBJ1-3; weak D call: TRBD1 (5 bases). The CDR3 totals 15 residues. In germline, CDR1 is SGHTA, CDR2 FQGNSA. Deletions cut 6 bases from V and 0 bases from J, with 12 bases between. CDR3 sequence reads: CASSSDSVSGNTIYF. The DNA of the CDR3 is TGTGCCAGCAGTTCCGACAGTGTCTCTGGAAACACCATATATTTT.

This clone has only one observation. V usage is TRBV15 and J usage is TRBJ1-5; D is unresolved. Germline values: CDR1 LNHNV, CDR2 YYDKDF (reference sequence). The CDR3 consists of 15 residues. The V and J ends lost 1 base and 1 base respectively, with 8 bases between them. DNA for the CDR3: TGTGCCACCAGCAGAGGTTTGAGAAGCAATCAGCCCCAGCATTTT. Protein: CATSRGLRSNQPQHF.

V is TRBV19 and J is TRBJ2-5; 12 bases line up with TRBD2. Trimming removed 3 bases from V and 2 bases from J; junction bases left unmatched: 7. CDR1 is LNHDA and CDR2 is SQIVND in the germline V gene (reference sequence). The CDR3 length is 17 residues. CDR3 sequence (DNA): TGTGCCAGTAGTATTGGTGGTCTAGCGGGAGGGCAAGAGACCCAGTACTTC. Its translation: CASSIGGLAGGQETQYF. Complete variable domain (other parts from reference TRBV19 and TRBJ2-5): DGGITQSPKYLFRKEGQNVTLSCEQNLNHDAMYWYRQDPGQGLRLIYYSQIVNDFQKGDIAEGYSVSREKKESFPLTVTSAQKNPTAFYLCASSIGGLAGGQETQYFGPGTRLLVL.

This clone appeared once. The chain employs TRBV18 and TRBJ1-2, with D tentatively TRBD1 (5 bases). Germline CDR1 reads KGHSH; CDR2 reads LQKENI. This CDR3 region has 12 residues. Trimming left V 2 bases short and J 8 bases short, with 9 bases between. CDR3 sequence (DNA): TGTGCCAGCTCACCATCGACAGACGGCTACACCTTC. It encodes CASSPSTDGYTF.

The V gene is TRBV6-5, the J gene TRBJ1-1, with D possibly being TRBD1 (5 bases). V lost 8 bases and J lost 7, with 14 bases in between. This CDR3 has 12 residues. Germline lookup yields CDR1 MNHEY and CDR2 SVGAGI. The CDR3 spells CASEARGFEAFF. Here the CDR3 DNA reads TGTGCCAGCGAGGCGCGGGGCTTTGAAGCTTTCTTT.

The rearrangement links TRBV4-3 to TRBJ2-7; TRBD1 matches at 8 bases. CDR3 length equals 15 residues. The V segment lost 0 bases and the J segment 9 bases; nucleotides outside the gene matches: 10. The V gene's germline CDR1 is LGHNA and CDR2 YSLEER. The CDR3 region has the DNA TGCGCCAGCAGCCAAGACCGGACCAGGGGGCGAGTGCAGTACTTC. This gives the protein CASSQDRTRGRVQYF.